The clone carrying this T cell receptor (beta chain) was found once. The antigen remains undetermined. One end of the junction varies from germline; a read error may be responsible. From germline, CDR1 is MGHRA and CDR2 YSYEKL. The CDR3 spans 15 residues. RNA was extracted from bulk tissue without any cell sorting. Donors were chemotherapy-naive, newly diagnosed lung cancer surgical patients in China, August–late 2014. Three rounds of nested PCR, following a modified ARM-PCR protocol, produced the TCRbeta library. TCRdb recomputed calls from the multiplex PCR reads with MiXCR, one row per CDR3 protein. This table holds just over 200,000 distinct CDR3 sequences, about two thirds found once. These data originate in a study of tumor and adjacent non-tumor tissue in lung cancer. Study-level results: Significantly higher TCR diversity was found in tumor than normal lung. Patients with more diverse tumor TCRs had worse survival.

The genes are TRBV4-1 and TRBJ1-4; tentatively, D is TRBD1 (6 bases). What was sequenced was lung tumor tissue. The clonotype comes from a man in his 60s with non-small cell lung cancer. The CDR3 DNA reads as TGCGCCAGCAGCCAAGAGGGGGCAGTGGTCGAAAAACTGGTTTTT. Its protein is CASSQEGAVVEKLVF.